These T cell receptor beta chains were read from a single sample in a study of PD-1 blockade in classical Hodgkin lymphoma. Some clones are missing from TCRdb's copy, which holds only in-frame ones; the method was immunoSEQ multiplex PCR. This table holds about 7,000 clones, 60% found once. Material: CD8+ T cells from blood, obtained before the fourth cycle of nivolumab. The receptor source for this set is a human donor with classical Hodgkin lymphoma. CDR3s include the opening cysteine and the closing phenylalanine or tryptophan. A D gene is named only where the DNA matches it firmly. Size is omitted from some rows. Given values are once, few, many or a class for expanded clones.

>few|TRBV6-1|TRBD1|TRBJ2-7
CASSEAGTVLAYEQYF
TGTGCCAGCAGTGAAGCAGGGACAGTTCTAGCCTACGAGCAGTACTTC
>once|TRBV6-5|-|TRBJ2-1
CASSLAVSSYNEQFF
TGTGCCAGCAGTTTAGCGGTCAGCTCCTACAATGAGCAGTTCTTC
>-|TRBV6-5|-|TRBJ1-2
CASTNRGYGYTF
TGTGCCAGCACTAACCGGGGCTATGGCTACACCTTC
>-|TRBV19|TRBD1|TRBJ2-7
CASSIGTGDYEQYF
TGTGCCAGTAGTATCGGGACAGGGGACTACGAGCAGTACTTC
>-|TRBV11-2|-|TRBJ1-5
CASSPGAGVSSNQPQHF
TGTGCCAGCAGCCCCGGGGCAGGGGTCAGTAGCAATCAGCCCCAGCATTTT
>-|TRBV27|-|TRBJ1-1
CASSSPGLNTEAFF
TGTGCCAGCAGTTCTCCAGGACTGAACACTGAAGCTTTCTTT
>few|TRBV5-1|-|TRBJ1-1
CASSPEIFMNTEAFF
TGCGCCAGCAGTCCTGAAATATTCATGAACACTGAAGCTTTCTTT
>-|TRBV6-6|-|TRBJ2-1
CAAQLGQGYNEQFF
TGTGCCGCCCAACTGGGGCAGGGATACAATGAGCAGTTCTTC
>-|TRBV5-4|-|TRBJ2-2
CASSLYLGRVLDTGELFF
TGTGCCAGCAGCTTGTACCTAGGACGGGTTTTGGACACCGGGGAGCTGTTTTTT
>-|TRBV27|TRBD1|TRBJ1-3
CASSSRTGGNGNTIYF
TGTGCCAGCAGTTCCAGGACAGGAGGGAATGGAAACACCATATATTTT
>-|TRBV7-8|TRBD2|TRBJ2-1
CASSHLRASGGGNEQFF
TGTGCCAGCAGCCACCTAAGAGCTAGCGGGGGGGGGAATGAGCAGTTCTTC
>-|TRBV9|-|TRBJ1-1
CASSVDGGATLPEAFF
TGTGCCAGCAGCGTAGACGGGGGCGCGACTCTTCCTGAAGCTTTCTTT
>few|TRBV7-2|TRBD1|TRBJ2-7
CASSPSGTGLYEQYF
TGTGCCAGCAGCCCTTCCGGGACAGGGTTATACGAGCAGTACTTC
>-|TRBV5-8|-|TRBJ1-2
CASSQDFRGGNYGYTF
TGTGCCAGCAGCCAAGATTTCAGGGGAGGTAACTATGGCTACACCTTC
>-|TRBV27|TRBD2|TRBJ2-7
CASSEPSGRAVYEQYF
TGTGCCAGCAGTGAACCTAGCGGGAGGGCCGTATACGAGCAGTACTTC
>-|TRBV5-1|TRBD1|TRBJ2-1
CASSSAPGQGVPNEQFF
TGCGCCAGCAGCTCTGCCCCCGGACAGGGGGTCCCCAATGAGCAGTTCTTC
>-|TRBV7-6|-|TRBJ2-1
CASSLQGHNEQFF
TGTGCCAGCAGCTTACAAGGTCACAATGAGCAGTTCTTC
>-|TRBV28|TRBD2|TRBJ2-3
CASSPRTSGATDTQYF
TGTGCCAGCAGTCCACGGACTAGCGGAGCCACAGATACGCAGTATTTT
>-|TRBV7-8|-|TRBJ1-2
CASSYRDGLGGYTF
TGTGCCAGCAGCTATCGGGACGGACTGGGGGGCTACACCTTC
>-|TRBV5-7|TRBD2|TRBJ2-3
CASSLGGGGPTDTQYF
TGTGCCAGCAGCTTGGGGGGCGGGGGGCCCACAGATACGCAGTATTTT
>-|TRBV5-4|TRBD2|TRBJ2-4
CASSFGLAGAMAKNIQYF
TGTGCCAGCAGCTTCGGACTAGCGGGAGCGATGGCCAAAAACATTCAGTACTTC
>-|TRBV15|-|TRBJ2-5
CATSRDYPAETQYF
TGTGCCACCAGCAGAGATTACCCTGCAGAGACCCAGTACTTC
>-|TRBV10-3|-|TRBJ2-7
CAIREQGYYEQYF
TGTGCCATCAGGGAACAGGGATACTACGAGCAGTACTTC
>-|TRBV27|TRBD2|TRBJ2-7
CASSLTSGRSEQYF
TGTGCCAGCAGTTTAACTAGCGGGAGGAGCGAGCAGTACTTC
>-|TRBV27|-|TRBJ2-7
CASSYQGPRGEQYF
TGTGCCAGCAGTTACCAGGGACCTAGAGGGGAGCAGTACTTC
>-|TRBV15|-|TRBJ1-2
CATSRDTDRYGYTF
TGTGCCACCAGCAGAGATACGGACCGCTATGGCTACACCTTC
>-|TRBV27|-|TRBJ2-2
CASSLLKRGGLHTGELFF
TGTGCCAGCAGTTTATTAAAGAGGGGGGGACTCCACACCGGGGAGCTGTTTTTT
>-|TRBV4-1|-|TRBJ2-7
CASSQEGLLSSYEQYF
TGCGCCAGCAGCCAAGAGGGGCTCCTCAGCTCCTACGAGCAGTACTTC
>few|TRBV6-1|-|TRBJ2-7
CASSEERTYYEQYF
TGTGCCAGCAGTGAAGAAAGGACATACTACGAGCAGTACTTC
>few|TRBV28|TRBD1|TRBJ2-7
CATWTGRAYEQYF
TGTGCCACTTGGACAGGAAGAGCCTACGAGCAGTACTTC
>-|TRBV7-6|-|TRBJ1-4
CASSLSPAIQRTNEKLFF
TGTGCCAGCAGCTTAAGCCCCGCAATCCAGAGAACTAATGAAAAACTGTTTTTT
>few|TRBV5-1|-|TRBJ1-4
CASSLIPGGEKLFF
TGCGCCAGCAGCTTGATCCCGGGGGGTGAAAAACTGTTTTTT
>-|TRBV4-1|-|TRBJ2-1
CASSPGGSYNEQFF
TGCGCCAGCAGCCCTGGAGGTTCTTACAATGAGCAGTTCTTC